The 22 T cell receptor beta chains given below trace back to one sample, sequenced in a study of OX40 agonist ivuxolimab in advanced cancers. TCRdb's table, derived via immunoSEQ multiplex PCR, lists solely in-frame clones and lacks some. The repertoire includes just under 100,000 clones, approximately 94% of them detected once, and roughly 0.17% sits in the top ten. The sample was CD4+ or CD8+ T cells sorted from blood, taken in a trial of the OX40 agonist ivuxolimab. These receptors were taken from an adult with an advanced solid tumor such as melanoma, head and neck, liver or kidney cancer.

V and J are TRBV11-2 and TRBJ1-1; D gene uncertain. CDR3 length: 13 amino acids. Germline V gene sequence: CDR1 SGHAT, CDR2 FQNNGV. V lost 6 bases and J lost 0, with 8 bases in between. The CDR3 bases are TGTGCCAGCAGACGAGCGGTGAACACTGAAGCTTTCTTT. It is translated as CASRRAVNTEAFF.

This chain links TRBV10-3 with TRBJ1-5; 7 bases map to TRBD1. V was clipped by 10 bases and J by 7 bases; unmatched bases: 10. Germline values: CDR1 ENHRY, CDR2 SYGVKD. This CDR3 spans 13 amino acids. In nucleotides, the CDR3 is TGTGCCACGAACCAGGGGGGGGGACAGCCCCAGCATTTT. Amino acid sequence: CATNQGGGQPQHF.

Points on this clone: An end of the junction does not agree with germline; a read error may underlie this. The V gene is TRBV5-4, the J gene TRBJ1-2; possible D gene TRBD1, 6 bases. Germline-derived CDR1 and CDR2 are SGHNT and YYREEE (reference sequence). The CDR3 runs 13 residues. The CDR3 region has the DNA TGTGCCAGCACCTTGGGACCGGGGGCTATTCGGGGCTTC. Translating it yields CASTLGPGAIRGF.

The chain links TRBV15 to TRBJ2-7; no reliable D call. This CDR3 comprises 13 residues. V lost 8 bases to trimming and J lost 3 bases, with 14 bases between them. Germline CDR1 reads LNHNV; CDR2 reads YYDKDF (reference sequence). The CDR3 DNA reads as TGTGCCACCTCCAGGTCGGTAGGCTACGAGCAGTACTTC. It specifies CATSRSVGYEQYF.

The chain is built from TRBV7-9 and TRBJ2-7; no firm D call. This CDR3 has 11 amino acids. The germline V and J ends were trimmed by 1 base and 5 bases, with 3 bases remaining between them. The germline V gene encodes CDR1 SEHNR and CDR2 FQNEAQ (reference sequence). The CDR3 loop is CASSLEDEQYF. CDR3 coding DNA: TGTGCCAGCAGCTTAGAAGACGAGCAGTACTTC.

About this clone itself: A read error may produce the germline difference seen at one junction end. This chain joins TRBV7-9 and TRBJ1-3; the D is unclear. CDR3 length: 15 residues. From germline, CDR1 is SEHNR and CDR2 FQNEAQ (reference sequence). The DNA for the CDR3 is TGTGCCAGCAGCTTAGCGGTACGCTCTGGAAACGCCATATATTTT. This codes for CASSLAVRSGNAIYF.

V usage is TRBV6-6 and J usage is TRBJ1-1; maybe TRBD1 (6 bases). This CDR3 has 13 amino acids. Between the trimmed V and J ends, which lost 4 bases and 4 bases, there was a span of 10 bases. Germline V lookup: CDR1 MNHNY, CDR2 SVGAGI (reference sequence). Here the CDR3 DNA reads TGTGCCAGCAGTTCCTACAGGGTCACTGAAGCTTTCTTT. This gives the protein CASSSYRVTEAFF.

The CDR3 nucleotides read TGTGCCAGCAGCCCGGGGACAGGCCTAGCCAAAAACATTCAGTACTTC. Amino acids: CASSPGTGLAKNIQYF. This sequence joins TRBV4-2 and TRBJ2-4, with 8 nucleotides matching TRBD1. Germline values: CDR1 LGHNA, CDR2 YNFKEQ. V lost 4 bases to trimming and J lost 0 bases; unmatched junction nucleotides: 5. This CDR3 has 16 residues.

This clone was detected only once. This sequence joins TRBV16 and TRBJ1-1; no clear D. Trimming removed 0 bases at V and 4 bases at J, with 12 bases between. The CDR3 is 15 amino acids. Germline CDR1 and CDR2: KGHSY and FQNENV. DNA for the CDR3: TGTGCCAGCAGCCAATCGATTCTTGGGATCACTGAAGCTTTCTTT. It specifies CASSQSILGITEAFF.

V and J are TRBV10-3 and TRBJ1-2; D gene unclear. Germline CDR1 is ENHRY and CDR2 is SYGVKD. Trimming stripped 5 bases from V and 0 bases from J, with 7 bases between. The CDR3 extends over 13 amino acids. DNA of the CDR3: TGTGCCATCAGTCCCCCGGCTAACTATGGCTACACCTTC. It codes for CAISPPANYGYTF.

The chain is built from TRBV7-2 and TRBJ1-2; D is possibly TRBD1 (5 bases). This CDR3 comprises 13 residues. The germline gives CDR1 SGHTA, CDR2 FQGNSA. V lost 4 bases and J 8 bases, leaving 14 bases between the germline ends. The CDR3 region has the DNA TGTGCCAGCAGCTGGGAAGGGGCGCGAGGCTACACCTTC. Its protein is CASSWEGARGYTF.

The V gene is TRBV9, the J gene TRBJ1-2, with unresolved D. This CDR3 contains 15 residues. Trimming stripped 0 bases from V and 4 bases from J, with 13 bases between. From germline, CDR1 is SGDLS and CDR2 YYNGEE. The CDR3 DNA sequence: TGTGCCAGCAGCGTAGTCCAGAGTAGGCTCTATGGCTACACCTTC. As protein: CASSVVQSRLYGYTF.

This clone came up a few times. V usage is TRBV9 and J usage is TRBJ1-4; D might be TRBD1 (6 bases). Looked up from germline, CDR1 is SGDLS and CDR2 is YYNGEE. The CDR3 covers 15 residues. The V end lost 0 bases, the J end lost 7 bases, and 13 bases lay between the germline ends. CDR3 region: CASSVGRGAAEKLFF. The CDR3 DNA reads as TGTGCCAGCAGCGTAGGCCGGGGGGCGGCTGAAAAACTGTTTTTT.

This clone was observed a single time. DNA of the CDR3: TGTGCCAGCAGTTACTCAGGGAAGGCTAATGAAAAACTGTTTTTT. It codes for CASSYSGKANEKLFF. V is TRBV6-6 and J is TRBJ1-4; no reliable D call. The CDR3 sequence is 15 residues long. Trimming pared 0 bases from V and 3 bases from J, leaving 8 bases between. CDR1 and CDR2 from the germline V gene are MNHNY and SVGAGI (reference sequence).

The chain recombines TRBV6-1 with TRBJ1-5; no clear D gene. Germline-derived CDR1 and CDR2 are MNHNS and SASEGT. Trimming removed 3 bases at V and 6 bases at J, with 3 bases between. The CDR3 length is 11 residues. The CDR3: CASSEIQPQHF. CDR3 coding DNA: TGTGCCAGCAGTGAGATTCAGCCCCAGCATTTT.

The chain uses TRBV30 and TRBJ2-3, with 11 positions matching TRBD2. The CDR3 runs to 15 residues. In germline, CDR1 is GTSNPN, CDR2 SVGIG (reference sequence). V lost 5 bases to trimming and J lost 2 bases; unmatched junction nucleotides: 6. DNA for the CDR3: TGTGCCTGGCCGACTAGCGGGGTTCTCACAGATACGCAGTATTTT. It translates to CAWPTSGVLTDTQYF.

This clone was seen more than once but under ten times. V is TRBV4-1 and J is TRBJ1-1; TRBD1 might be the D (5 bases). V lost 0 bases and J lost 12, with 14 bases in between. The CDR3 spans 13 residues. Germline values: CDR1 MGHRA, CDR2 YSYEKL. The CDR3 bases are TGCGCCAGCAGCCAAGATCGATCCAGGGAGACTTTCTTT. Amino acid sequence: CASSQDRSRETFF.

The chain recombines TRBV7-9 with TRBJ1-2; D is undetermined. The CDR3 consists of 12 residues. V dropped 8 bases and J dropped 5 bases, with 12 bases sitting between them. Germline V CDR1 and CDR2: SEHNR, FQNEAQ (reference sequence). CDR3 amino acids: CASLGSRYGYTF. The DNA for the CDR3 is TGTGCCAGCCTCGGAAGTCGGTATGGCTACACCTTC.

The chain couples TRBV4-2 to TRBJ1-5; the D is unclear. Trimming took off 5 bases at V and 0 bases at J, with 11 bases between the two ends. Germline assignment: CDR1 LGHNA and CDR2 YNFKEQ. CDR3 length: 15 residues. In DNA, the CDR3 is TGTGCCAGCAGCTTAGTAGGCAGTAGCAATCAGCCCCAGCATTTT. Translating gives CASSLVGSSNQPQHF.

As concerns this clone: Sequence at one end of the junction differs from germline and may be a read error. The gene calls are TRBV4-3 and TRBJ2-3; 8 bases match TRBD2. The CDR3 is 17 residues long. CDR1 and CDR2 from the germline V gene are LGHNA and YSLEER. The CDR3 is CAGSQGTGLGGADTQYF. The CDR3 nucleotides are TGCGCCGGCAGCCAAGGAACGGGACTAGGAGGGGCAGATACGCAGTATTTT.

The rearrangement joins TRBV6-1 to TRBJ1-3; 7 nucleotides line up with TRBD1. The J segment lost 0 bases and the V segment lost 3 bases, leaving 8 bases of the junction unmatched. Germline V gene data show CDR1 as MNHNS and CDR2 as SASEGT. The CDR3 is 17 residues long. CDR3 residues: CASSDPRTGDSGNTIYF. The DNA of the CDR3 is TGTGCCAGCAGTGATCCCAGGACAGGCGACTCTGGAAACACCATATATTTT.

The CDR3, as DNA: TGTGCCAGCAGCTTACCCGGGAACTATGGCTACACCTTC. Translation: CASSLPGNYGYTF. V and J are TRBV7-3 and TRBJ1-2; no definite D call. In germline, CDR1 is SGHTA, CDR2 FQGTGA. Trimming pared 2 bases from V and 2 bases from J, leaving 6 bases between. This CDR3 region has 13 residues.